The clone carrying this TCR beta chain was detected only a few times. This sample was taken from a study of blood T cell repertoires in COVID-19. In the original workflow: It was from reference gene primer amplification that nucleated cell counts were estimated. The table came from immunoSEQ multiplex PCR; TCRdb's copy has only in-frame clones and leaves some out. V, J and clone size reflect that table, while D and trimming were determined from the DNA. The sample includes over 200,000 clones, approximately 86% seen only once; the top ten take roughly 1.5%. This CDR3 contains 11 residues. Looked up from germline, CDR1 is DFQATT and CDR2 is SNEGSKA (reference sequence). V lost 3 bases and J lost 7, with 9 bases in between.

The sequenced sample consisted of peripheral blood. This chain links TRBV20-1 with TRBJ1-2; unclear D gene. The sequence came from a young man with active or convalescent COVID-19. The CDR3 DNA sequence: TGCAGTGCTAGTCTCGCGGGTGGCTACACCTTC. Amino acids: CSASLAGGYTF.